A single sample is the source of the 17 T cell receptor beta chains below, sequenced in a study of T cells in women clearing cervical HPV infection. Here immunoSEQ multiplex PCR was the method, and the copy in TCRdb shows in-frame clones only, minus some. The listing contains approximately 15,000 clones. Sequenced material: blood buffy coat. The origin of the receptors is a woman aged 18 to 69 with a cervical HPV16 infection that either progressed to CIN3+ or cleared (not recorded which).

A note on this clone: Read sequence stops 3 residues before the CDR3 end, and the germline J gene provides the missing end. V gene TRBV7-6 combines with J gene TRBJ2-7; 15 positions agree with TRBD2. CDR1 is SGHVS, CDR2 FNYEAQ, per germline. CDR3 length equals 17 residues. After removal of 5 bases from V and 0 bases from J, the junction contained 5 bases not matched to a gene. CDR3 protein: CASSPGLAGGSSYEQYF. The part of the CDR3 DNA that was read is TGTGCCAGCAGCCCAGGACTAGCGGGGGGGAGCTCCTACGAG.

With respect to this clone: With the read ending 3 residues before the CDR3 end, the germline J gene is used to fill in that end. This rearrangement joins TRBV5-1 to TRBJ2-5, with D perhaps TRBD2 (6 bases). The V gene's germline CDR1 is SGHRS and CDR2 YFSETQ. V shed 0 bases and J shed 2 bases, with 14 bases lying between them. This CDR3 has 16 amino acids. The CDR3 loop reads CASSLVGLAGQETQYF. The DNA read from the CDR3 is TGCGCCAGCAGCTTGGTAGGACTCGCGGGGCAAGAGACC.

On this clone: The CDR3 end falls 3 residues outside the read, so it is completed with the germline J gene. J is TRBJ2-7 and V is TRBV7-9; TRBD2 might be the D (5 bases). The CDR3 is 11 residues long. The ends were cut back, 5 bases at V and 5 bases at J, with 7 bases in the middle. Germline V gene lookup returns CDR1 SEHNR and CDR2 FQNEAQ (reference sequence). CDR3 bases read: TGTGCCAGCAGCCTCGGGGACGAG. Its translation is CASSLGDE. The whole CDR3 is CASSLGDEQYF.

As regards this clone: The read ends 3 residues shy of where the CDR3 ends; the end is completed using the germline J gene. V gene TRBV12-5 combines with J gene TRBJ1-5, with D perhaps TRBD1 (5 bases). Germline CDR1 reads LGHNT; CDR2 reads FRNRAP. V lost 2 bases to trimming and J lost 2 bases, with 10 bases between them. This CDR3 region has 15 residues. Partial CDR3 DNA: TGTGCTAGTGGTTTGAGGGGCTTTGGCAATCAGCCC. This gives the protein CASGLRGFGNQP. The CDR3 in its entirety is CASGLRGFGNQPQHF. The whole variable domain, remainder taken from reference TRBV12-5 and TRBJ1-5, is DARVTQTPRHKVTEMGQEVTMRCQPILGHNTVFWYRQTMMQGLELLAYFRNRAPLDDSGMPKDRFSAEMPDATLATLKIQPSEPRDSAVYFCASGLRGFGNQPQHFGDGTRLSIL.

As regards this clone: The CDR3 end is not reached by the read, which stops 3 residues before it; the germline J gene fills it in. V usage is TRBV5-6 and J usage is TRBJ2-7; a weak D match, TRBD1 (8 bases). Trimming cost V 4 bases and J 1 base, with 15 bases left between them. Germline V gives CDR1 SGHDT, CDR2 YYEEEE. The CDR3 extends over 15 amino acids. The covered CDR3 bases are TGTGCCAGCAGCCGAGGACAGGGAGGGTCCTACGAG. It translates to CASSRGQGGSYE. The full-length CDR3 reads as CASSRGQGGSYEQYF. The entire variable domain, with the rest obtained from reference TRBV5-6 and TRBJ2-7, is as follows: DAGVTQSPTHLIKTRGQQVTLRCSPKSGHDTVSWYQQALGQGPQFIFQYYEEEERQRGNFPDRFSGHQFPNYSSELNVNALLLGDSALYLCASSRGQGGSYEQYFGPGTRLTVT.

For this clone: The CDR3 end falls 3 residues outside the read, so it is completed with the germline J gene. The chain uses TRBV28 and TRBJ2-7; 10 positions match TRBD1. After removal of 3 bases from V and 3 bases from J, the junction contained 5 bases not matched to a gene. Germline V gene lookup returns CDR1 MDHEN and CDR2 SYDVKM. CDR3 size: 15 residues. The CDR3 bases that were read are TGTGCCAGCAGTTTCTCGGGACAGGGGCTCTACGAG. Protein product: CASSFSGQGLYE. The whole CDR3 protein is CASSFSGQGLYEQYF.

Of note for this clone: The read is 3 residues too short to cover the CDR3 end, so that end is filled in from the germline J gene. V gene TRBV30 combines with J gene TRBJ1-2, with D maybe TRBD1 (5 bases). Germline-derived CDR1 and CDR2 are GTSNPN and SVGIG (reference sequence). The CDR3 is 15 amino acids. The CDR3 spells CAWSKLGLASNDYTF. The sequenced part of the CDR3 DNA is TGTGCCTGGAGTAAGTTGGGACTAGCTAGCAATGAC.

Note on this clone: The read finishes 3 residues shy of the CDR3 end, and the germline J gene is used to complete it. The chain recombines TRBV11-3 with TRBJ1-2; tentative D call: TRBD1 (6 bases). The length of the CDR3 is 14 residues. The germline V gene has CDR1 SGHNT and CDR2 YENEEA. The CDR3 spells CASSLMTGSYDYTF. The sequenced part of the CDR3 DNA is TGTGCCAGCAGCTTAATGACAGGATCCTACGAC.

CDR3 bases read: TGTGCCAGCAGCTTCCGCCTCCTAGTTAACGAG. This gives the protein CASSFRLLVNE. The complete CDR3 reads CASSFRLLVNEQYF. The chain couples TRBV7-8 to TRBJ2-7, with no clear D. The CDR3 is cut off 3 residues early in the read; its end comes from the germline J gene. In germline, CDR1 is SGHVS, CDR2 FQNEAQ. The germline V and J ends were trimmed by 3 bases and 5 bases, with 14 bases remaining between them. The length of the CDR3 is 14 residues.

The CDR3: CASSLGGYNSPLFF. Partial CDR3 DNA: TGTGCCAGCAGCTTAGGGGGCTATAATTCACCG. V usage is TRBV11-2 and J usage is TRBJ2-2, with a weak D call TRBD1 (5 bases). From the germline J gene comes the end of the CDR3, since the read stops 3 residues before it. Germline lookup yields CDR1 SGHAT and CDR2 FQNNGV. The CDR3 spans 14 residues.

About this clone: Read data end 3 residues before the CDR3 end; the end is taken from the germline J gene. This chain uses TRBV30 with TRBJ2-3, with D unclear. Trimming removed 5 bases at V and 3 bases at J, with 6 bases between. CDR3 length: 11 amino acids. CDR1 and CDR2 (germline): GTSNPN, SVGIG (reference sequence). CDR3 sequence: CAWAGTDTQYF. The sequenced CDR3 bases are TGTGCCTGGGCCGGGACAGATACG.

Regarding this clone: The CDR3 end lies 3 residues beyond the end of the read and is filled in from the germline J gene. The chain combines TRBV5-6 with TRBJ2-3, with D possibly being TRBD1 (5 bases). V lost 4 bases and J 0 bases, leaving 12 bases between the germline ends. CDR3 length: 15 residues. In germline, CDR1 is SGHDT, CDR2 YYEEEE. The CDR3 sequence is CASSLTVYSTDTQYF. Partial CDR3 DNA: TGTGCCAGCAGCCTGACAGTTTATAGCACAGATACG.

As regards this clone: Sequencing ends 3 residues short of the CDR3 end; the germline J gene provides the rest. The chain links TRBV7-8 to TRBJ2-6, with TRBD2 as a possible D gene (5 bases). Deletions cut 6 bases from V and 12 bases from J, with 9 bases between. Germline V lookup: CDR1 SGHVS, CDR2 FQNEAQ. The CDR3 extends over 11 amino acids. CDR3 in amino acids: CASRDFGVLTF. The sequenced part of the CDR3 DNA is TGTGCCAGCAGGGACTTCGGCGTC.

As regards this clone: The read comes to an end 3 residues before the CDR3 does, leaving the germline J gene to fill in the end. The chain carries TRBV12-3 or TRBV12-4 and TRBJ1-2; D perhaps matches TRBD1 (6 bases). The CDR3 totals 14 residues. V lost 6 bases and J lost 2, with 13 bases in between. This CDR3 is CASSGAGTNYGYTF. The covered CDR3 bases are TGTGCCAGCAGCGGGGCCGGGACAAACTATGGC.

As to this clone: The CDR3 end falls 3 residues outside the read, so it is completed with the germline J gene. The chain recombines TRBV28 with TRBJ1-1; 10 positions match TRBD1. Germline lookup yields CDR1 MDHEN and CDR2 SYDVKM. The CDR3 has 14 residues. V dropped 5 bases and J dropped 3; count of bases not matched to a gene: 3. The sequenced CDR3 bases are TGTGCCAGCAGTCCGACAGGGGGCTACACTGAA. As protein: CASSPTGGYTE. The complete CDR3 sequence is CASSPTGGYTEAFF.

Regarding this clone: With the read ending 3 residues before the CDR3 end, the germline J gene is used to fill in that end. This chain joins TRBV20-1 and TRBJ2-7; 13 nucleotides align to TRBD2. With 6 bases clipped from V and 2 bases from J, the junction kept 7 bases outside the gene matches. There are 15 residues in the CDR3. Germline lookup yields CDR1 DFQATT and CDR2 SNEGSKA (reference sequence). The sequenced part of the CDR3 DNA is TGCAGTGCAGGGGGGACTAGCGGGGCGACCTACGAG. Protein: CSAGGTSGATYE. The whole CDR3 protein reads CSAGGTSGATYEQYF.

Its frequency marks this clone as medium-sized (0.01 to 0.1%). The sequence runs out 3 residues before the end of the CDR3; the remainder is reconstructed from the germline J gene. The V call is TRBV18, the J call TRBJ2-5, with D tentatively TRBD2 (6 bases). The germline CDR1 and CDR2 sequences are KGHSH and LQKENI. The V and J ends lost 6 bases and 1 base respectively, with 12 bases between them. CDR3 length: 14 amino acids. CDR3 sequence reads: CASSRDFGQETQYF. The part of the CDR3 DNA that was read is TGTGCCAGCTCCCGGGACTTCGGCCAAGAGACC.